The 4 T cell receptor beta chains listed next were all sequenced from one sample in a study of technical replicates of blood from a few donors. Clones were read by immunoSEQ multiplex PCR, and TCRdb kept only the in-frame ones, dropping some. Here the sample spans about 75,000 clones, 95% to 97% being singletons. The sample taken for sequencing was T cells isolated from PBMCs. These receptors originate from a human donor in good health.

V and J are TRBV30 and TRBJ2-7; the D gene is possibly TRBD1 (6 bases). Germline loops: CDR1 GTSNPN, CDR2 SVGIG (reference sequence). The V gene lost 2 bases and the J gene lost 0 bases, with 11 bases spanning the gap. CDR3 length equals 14 residues. DNA of the CDR3: TGTGCCTGGAGTCCAGGGGCGAGCTCCTACGAGCAGTACTTC. Translating gives CAWSPGASSYEQYF.

The V gene is TRBV11-3, the J gene TRBJ2-3; 9 nucleotides align to TRBD2. The junction had 11 bases not matched to a gene; V was cut back by 5 bases and J by 2 bases. CDR3 length: 17 residues. Germline V CDR1 and CDR2: SGHNT, YENEEA. The CDR3: CASSPRSLAGNTDTQYF. DNA of the CDR3: TGTGCCAGCAGCCCAAGGTCCCTAGCGGGAAACACAGATACGCAGTATTTT.

This clone is a singleton in its sample. The rearrangement uses TRBV11-3 and TRBJ1-1; TRBD1 might be the D (6 bases). This CDR3 region has 14 residues. CDR1 SGHNT and CDR2 YENEEA come from the germline V gene. Trimming removed 0 bases at V and 6 bases at J, with 11 bases between. The CDR3 loop is CASSLDGGGSEAFF. As DNA, the CDR3 is TGTGCCAGCAGCTTAGATGGGGGGGGCTCTGAAGCTTTCTTT.

The V and J genes are TRBV6-5 and TRBJ2-5, with unresolved D. Deletions cut 0 bases from V and 5 bases from J, with 16 bases between. The germline V gene has CDR1 MNHEY and CDR2 SVGAGI. This CDR3 is built from 16 residues. CDR3 nucleotide sequence: TGTGCCAGCAGTTACTCGAACGTACTACGAGCCGAGACCCAGTACTTC. It encodes CASSYSNVLRAETQYF.